This T cell receptor beta chain was found in a study of blood T cell repertoires in COVID-19. For the study at large: Spain, Italy and the United States supplied samples that represented acute and convalescent COVID-19.

Original processing notes: Estimation of nucleated cell counts was performed using reference gene primer amplification. The method was immunoSEQ multiplex PCR; TCRdb's version includes in-frame clones alone and lacks a portion of them. For V, J and clone size, that table is used; D and trimming come from the DNA. Here the sample spans around 200,000 clones, around 80% being singletons. This clone was observed once. Specimen: peripheral blood. This TCR was recovered from a woman aged 50 to 60 with acute or convalescent COVID-19.

The CDR3 DNA follows: TGTGCCAGCAGTGAAGCCCTCTCCCGGGGGGGGAGCGAGCAGTACTTC. Translating it yields CASSEALSRGGSEQYF. The chain has TRBV2 and TRBJ2-7, with TRBD2 matching 8 bases. The CDR3 extends over 16 amino acids. Germline CDR1 and CDR2: SNHLY and FYNNEI. J gave up 6 bases and V 0 bases, and 10 bases lay outside the gene matches.